This T cell receptor beta chain was captured by sequencing in a study of Ad26.COV2.S vaccination and SARS-CoV-2 variants. Overall study context: Donor was in the COV1001 Ad26.COV2.S trial arm.

Measured with immunoSEQ multiplex PCR; TCRdb has only the in-frame clones, and not every one. The sample has approximately 280,000 clones, 87% seen once; the top ten hold approximately 3.4%. V was clipped by 5 bases and J by 7 bases, with 8 bases between them. Germline V lookup: CDR1 MNHEY, CDR2 SVGAGI. There are 11 residues in the CDR3. The treatment was: some 19 received Ad26.COV2.S at low or high dose, single or two shots; 5 received placebo; per-sample allocation not given. Following the first vaccine or placebo injection, samples were taken on day 63. The chain employs TRBV6-5 and TRBJ1-1; D perhaps matches TRBD1 (5 bases). Material: peripheral blood, obtained in a trial of Ad26.COV2.S vaccine versus placebo. The source is a person aged 18 to 59 who received the Ad26.COV2.S COVID-19 vaccine or a placebo. CDR3 sequence (DNA): TGTGCCAGCAGTCTGGGGCGTGAAGCTTTCTTT. Protein sequence: CASSLGREAFF.